This entry concerns a single T cell receptor (beta chain). Its antigen is unidentified. These data are taken from a study of radiation and T cells in renal cell carcinoma. Findings and caveats of the study: In blood, top tumor clones expanded by 2 weeks, shrinking by 4. Baseline intratumoral clonotype presence is unknown without pretreatment biopsies.

Clones were read by immunoSEQ multiplex PCR, and TCRdb kept only the in-frame ones, dropping some. The table shows just over 95,000 clones, with around 80% occurring only once. Time point noted: blood 4 weeks post-SBRT, at nephrectomy. Sample treatment: 15 Gy SBRT to primary tumor, nephrectomy 4 weeks later. Serial blood draws occurred at baseline and 2 and 4 weeks post-SBRT. The patient's renal cell carcinoma had clear cell pathology. The input for sequencing was blood, taken from a patient whose treatment included radiotherapy and nephrectomy. The receptor's source is a man in his 60s with renal cell carcinoma.

The CDR3 DNA is TGCAGCGTTGACCTGACAGGGGGGGATGAAAAACTGTTTTTT. Its protein is CSVDLTGGDEKLFF. This chain connects TRBV29-1 to TRBJ1-4, with 9 nucleotides matching TRBD1. Germline CDR1 SQVTM, CDR2 ANQGSEA. Trimming removed 3 bases from V and 6 bases from J; junction bases left unmatched: 5. The CDR3 has 14 residues.